The 25 T cell receptor beta chains listed next were all sequenced from one sample in a study of PD-1 blockade in classical Hodgkin lymphoma. Relapse after autologous stem cell transplantation occurred in every patient, and brentuximab vedotin exposure varied. The table came from immunoSEQ multiplex PCR; TCRdb's copy has only in-frame clones and leaves some out. The data show roughly 4,000 clones, 80% seen once. Sequences were derived from peripheral blood mononuclear cells (PBMCs), sampled at baseline. These receptors all come from a human donor with classical Hodgkin lymphoma.

This rearrangement joins TRBV13 to TRBJ1-6, with a possible D match to TRBD1 (5 bases). The V gene lost 4 bases and the J gene lost 9 bases, with 16 bases spanning the gap. There are 15 residues in the CDR3. Germline values: CDR1 PRHDT, CDR2 FYEKMQ (reference sequence). The CDR3 loop is CASSSTGDGGSPLHF. CDR3 sequence (DNA): TGTGCCAGCAGCTCAACAGGTGATGGGGGTTCACCCCTCCACTTT.

The chain joins TRBV7-2 to TRBJ2-7; D may match TRBD1 or TRBD2 (5 bases each). The CDR3 runs 12 residues. V lost 5 bases, J lost 4 bases, and 9 bases lay in between. Germline CDR1 is SGHTA and CDR2 is FQGNSA. DNA for the CDR3: TGTGCCAGCAGCCCGTGGGGGTACGAGCAGTACTTC. As protein: CASSPWGYEQYF.

This chain connects TRBV6-6 to TRBJ2-5; no clear D. The V and J ends lost 2 bases and 4 bases respectively, with 5 bases between them. Germline V gene sequence: CDR1 MNHNY, CDR2 SVGAGI (reference sequence). The CDR3 extends over 12 amino acids. In DNA form, the CDR3 reads TGTGCCAGCAGTTACCCTCTAGAGACCCAGTACTTC. It codes for CASSYPLETQYF.

The chain links TRBV4-3 to TRBJ1-1, with 7 bases matching TRBD1. With 4 bases clipped from V and 2 bases from J, the junction kept 4 bases outside the gene matches. The CDR3 runs 14 residues. Germline V gene data show CDR1 as LGHNA and CDR2 as YSLEER. The CDR3 coding sequence is TGCGCCAGCAGCCGCAACAGGGGAAACACTGAAGCTTTCTTT. Residues: CASSRNRGNTEAFF.

The rearrangement joins TRBV19 to TRBJ1-2; 10 bases are a match to TRBD1. Germline trimming cut 3 bases from V and 6 bases from J; bases unmatched to any gene: 4. The CDR3 is 14 amino acids. Germline CDR1 and CDR2: LNHDA and SQIVND (reference sequence). CDR3 loop: CASSIRDRGNGYTF. The CDR3 nucleotides are TGTGCCAGTAGTATCCGGGACAGGGGTAATGGCTACACCTTC.

This clone was seen once. The chain uses TRBV6-5 and TRBJ2-1; maybe TRBD2 (6 bases). Germline CDR1 reads MNHEY; CDR2 reads SVGAGI. The CDR3 consists of 14 residues. V lost 6 bases and J 2 bases, leaving 11 bases between the germline ends. DNA for the CDR3: TGTGCCAGCAGACCGGGAGCCGCCTACAATGAGCAGTTCTTC. Protein: CASRPGAAYNEQFF.

In this sample, this clone turned up once. The gene calls are TRBV6-5 and TRBJ2-7; D might be TRBD1 (5 bases). Trimming left V 7 bases short and J 0 bases short, with 13 bases between. The CDR3 totals 14 residues. From germline, CDR1 is MNHEY and CDR2 SVGAGI. The CDR3 bases are TGTGCCAGCACCTTCGGACAAAACTCCTACGAGCAGTACTTC. Protein product: CASTFGQNSYEQYF.

Only a few counts were recorded for this clone. The chain uses TRBV19 and TRBJ2-3; 11 bases fit TRBD2. Germline-derived CDR1 and CDR2 are LNHDA and SQIVND (reference sequence). This CDR3 region has 18 residues. Trimming at V came to 3 bases and at J to 2 bases, leaving 10 bases not matched to a gene. The CDR3 coding sequence is TGTGCCAGTAGTATCGGGGCAACTAGCGGGAGTCCCACAGATACGCAGTATTTT. It yields the protein CASSIGATSGSPTDTQYF.

The V and J genes are TRBV9 and TRBJ2-1; D tentatively fits TRBD1 or TRBD2 (5 bases each). Germline V gene sequence: CDR1 SGDLS, CDR2 YYNGEE. Trimming removed 0 bases at V and 12 bases at J, with 10 bases between. The CDR3 sequence is 12 residues long. DNA for the CDR3: TGTGCCAGCAGCGTAGGTGTGGGGGTGCAGTTCTTC. Protein product: CASSVGVGVQFF.

This clone is judged large (0.1 to 1%). The chain uses TRBV28 and TRBJ2-2; D remains ambiguous. The CDR3 spans 15 residues. The germline CDR1 and CDR2 sequences are MDHEN and SYDVKM. The ends were cut back, 5 bases at V and 3 bases at J, with 13 bases in the middle. CDR3 loop: CASSATELYTGELFF. DNA for the CDR3: TGTGCCAGCAGTGCTACCGAATTGTACACCGGGGAGCTGTTTTTT. The variable domain in full, with the rest retrieved from reference TRBV28 and TRBJ2-2, is DVKVTQSSRYLVKRTGEKVFLECVQDMDHENMFWYRQDPGLGLRLIYFSYDVKMKEKGDIPEGYSVSREKKERFSLILESASTNQTSMYLCASSATELYTGELFFGEGSRLTVL.

This clone was counted between two and nine times. This chain uses TRBV5-4 with TRBJ1-2; D possibly corresponds to TRBD1 (5 bases). Per the germline V gene, CDR1 is SGHNT and CDR2 is YYREEE (reference sequence). V was trimmed by 0 bases and J by 5 bases, leaving 20 bases between them. CDR3 length equals 17 residues. The CDR3 is CASSLGGDWEKKYGYTF. The CDR3 nucleotides are TGTGCCAGCAGCTTGGGAGGGGATTGGGAGAAGAAATATGGCTACACCTTC.

The rearrangement uses TRBV4-2 and TRBJ1-2, with 8 bases matching TRBD1. This CDR3 comprises 16 residues. V trimming: 0 bases; J trimming: 4 bases; junction bases outside the gene matches: 7. Germline V gene sequence: CDR1 LGHNA, CDR2 YNFKEQ. DNA for the CDR3: TGTGCCAGCAGCCAAGATCGCGACAGGGGAGGCTATGGCTACACCTTC. Protein product: CASSQDRDRGGYGYTF.

This clone was seen once. The CDR3 sequence: CASSTGGDSLRPQHF. The CDR3 bases are TGTGCCAGTAGTACGGGCGGCGACAGCCTCCGGCCCCAGCATTTT. The rearrangement joins TRBV19 to TRBJ1-5; TRBD1 might be the D (5 bases). The CDR3 runs 15 residues. Germline V gene sequence: CDR1 LNHDA, CDR2 SQIVND (reference sequence). V lost 4 bases and J lost 9, with 19 bases in between.

The rearrangement joins TRBV27 to TRBJ2-3, with 8 bases lining up with TRBD2. CDR3 length: 14 amino acids. The V gene end was trimmed by 2 bases and the J gene end by 4 bases; junction bases not matched to a gene: 2. Germline V gives CDR1 MNHEY, CDR2 SMNVEV (reference sequence). The CDR3 sequence: CASSLGLAADTQYF. Here the CDR3 DNA reads TGTGCCAGCAGTTTAGGACTAGCTGCAGATACGCAGTATTTT.

J is TRBJ1-2 and V is TRBV5-4; D gene uncertain. Trimming shortened V by 0 bases and J by 6 bases, and 15 bases separated the two germline ends. CDR3 size: 15 residues. Looked up from germline, CDR1 is SGHNT and CDR2 is YYREEE (reference sequence). The CDR3 nucleotides read TGTGCCAGCAGCTTGGAACCGGGTTCGATTGATGGCTACACCTTC. The encoded protein is CASSLEPGSIDGYTF.

The chain carries TRBV19 and TRBJ1-1, with 9 bases aligning to TRBD1. Germline loops: CDR1 LNHDA, CDR2 SQIVND (reference sequence). The J segment lost 3 bases and the V segment lost 4 bases, leaving 9 bases of the junction unmatched. The CDR3 totals 16 residues. CDR3 amino acids: CASSRRAQGAYTEAFF. CDR3 nucleotide sequence: TGTGCCAGTAGTAGGAGGGCACAGGGGGCGTACACTGAAGCTTTCTTT.

This rearrangement joins TRBV10-3 to TRBJ1-1; D call uncertain. The CDR3 runs 14 residues. Germline-derived CDR1 and CDR2 are ENHRY and SYGVKD. V lost 4 bases, J lost 1 base, and 10 bases lay in between. The CDR3 DNA follows: TGTGCCATCAGTGGGGAAACATCGAACACTGAAGCTTTCTTT. Protein: CAISGETSNTEAFF.

The chain couples TRBV5-4 to TRBJ2-3; D possibly corresponds to TRBD2 (7 bases). Looked up from germline, CDR1 is SGHNT and CDR2 is YYREEE (reference sequence). The CDR3 consists of 12 residues. The V end was cut by 9 bases, the J end by 2 bases, with 10 bases between. The CDR3 here is CATGGPTDTQYF. As DNA, the CDR3 is TGTGCCACCGGGGGGCCCACAGATACGCAGTATTTT.

J is TRBJ1-2 and V is TRBV28; D is undetermined. Per the germline V gene, CDR1 is MDHEN and CDR2 is SYDVKM. Trimming removed 3 bases at V and 2 bases at J, with 7 bases between. The CDR3 contains 13 residues. The CDR3, as DNA: TGTGCCAGCAGTTTCGGTCAGAACTATGGCTACACCTTC. Its translation: CASSFGQNYGYTF.

The chain links TRBV19 to TRBJ1-2; tentatively, D is TRBD1 (6 bases). V dropped 7 bases and J dropped 2 bases, with 17 bases sitting between them. The CDR3 sequence is 15 residues long. Germline V gene sequence: CDR1 LNHDA, CDR2 SQIVND (reference sequence). The CDR3 loop is CASTEVGARNYGYTF. The CDR3 coding sequence is TGTGCCAGTACCGAGGTGGGGGCGAGGAACTATGGCTACACCTTC.

The chain joins TRBV7-2 to TRBJ2-5; either TRBD1 or TRBD2 may supply D (5 bases each). CDR3 size: 14 residues. V lost 0 bases to trimming and J lost 6 bases, with 11 bases between them. The germline V gene encodes CDR1 SGHTA and CDR2 FQGNSA. DNA for the CDR3: TGTGCCAGCAGCTTAGCCGGTCAGGGACAGACCCAGTACTTC. Residues: CASSLAGQGQTQYF.

The J gene is TRBJ2-3, the V gene TRBV6-4, with 7 bases fitting TRBD1. Germline CDR1 is MRHNA and CDR2 is SNTAGT. Trimming at V came to 0 bases and at J to 3 bases, leaving 15 bases not matched to a gene. This CDR3 is 19 amino acids long. This chain's CDR3 is CASSDSFRRVRQGTDTQYF. The CDR3 DNA follows: TGTGCCAGCAGTGACTCGTTCCGAAGGGTGAGACAGGGTACAGATACGCAGTATTTT.

V gene TRBV6-8 combines with J gene TRBJ1-1; 7 bases are a match to TRBD1. CDR3 length: 14 residues. The germline CDR1 and CDR2 sequences are MNHGY and SAAAGT. J lost 9 bases, V lost 6 bases, and 13 bases had no gene match. The CDR3 loop is CASSTQGTAMKAFF. CDR3 nucleotides: TGTGCCAGCAGCACACAGGGGACCGCGATGAAAGCTTTCTTT.

The chain employs TRBV5-1 and TRBJ1-1; tentatively, D is TRBD1 (6 bases). Germline V gene sequence: CDR1 SGHRS, CDR2 YFSETQ. The CDR3 consists of 15 residues. Trimming removed 2 bases from V and 0 bases from J, with 11 bases in between. CDR3: CASSFAGAMNTEAFF. The CDR3 DNA reads as TGCGCCAGCAGCTTTGCGGGGGCCATGAACACTGAAGCTTTCTTT.

The V call is TRBV27, the J call TRBJ1-2, with TRBD1 matching 8 bases. Per the germline V gene, CDR1 is MNHEY and CDR2 is SMNVEV (reference sequence). The CDR3 extends over 12 amino acids. V lost 6 bases to trimming and J lost 13 bases; unmatched junction nucleotides: 10. The CDR3: CASRARQGFITF. CDR3 DNA: TGTGCCAGCAGGGCCAGACAGGGGTTTATCACCTTC.